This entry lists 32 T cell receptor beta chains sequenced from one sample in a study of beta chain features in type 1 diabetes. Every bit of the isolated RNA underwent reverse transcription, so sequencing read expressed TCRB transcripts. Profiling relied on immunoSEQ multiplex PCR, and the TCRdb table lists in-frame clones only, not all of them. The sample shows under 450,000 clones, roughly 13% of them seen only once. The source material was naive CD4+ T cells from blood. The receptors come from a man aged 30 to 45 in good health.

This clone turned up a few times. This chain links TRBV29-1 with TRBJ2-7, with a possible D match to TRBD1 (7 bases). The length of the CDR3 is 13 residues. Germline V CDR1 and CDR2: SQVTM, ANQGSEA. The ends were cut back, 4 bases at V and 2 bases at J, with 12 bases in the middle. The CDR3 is CSVAQGEAYEQYF. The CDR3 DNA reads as TGCAGCGTTGCCCAGGGGGAGGCCTACGAGCAGTACTTC.

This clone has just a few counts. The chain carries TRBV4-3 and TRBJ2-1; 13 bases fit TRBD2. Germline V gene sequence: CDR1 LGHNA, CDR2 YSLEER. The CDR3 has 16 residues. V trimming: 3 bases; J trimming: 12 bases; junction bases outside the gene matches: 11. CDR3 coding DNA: TGCGCCAGCAGCCAGGCCGGGACTAGCGGGGTTAGTCTGCAGTTCTTC. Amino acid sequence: CASSQAGTSGVSLQFF.

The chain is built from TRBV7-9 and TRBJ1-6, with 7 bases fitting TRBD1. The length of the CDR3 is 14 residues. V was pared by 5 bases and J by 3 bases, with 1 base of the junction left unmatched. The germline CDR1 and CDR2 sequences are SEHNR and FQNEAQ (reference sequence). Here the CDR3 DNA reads TGTGCCAGCAGCGACAGGGTCTATAATTCACCCCTCCACTTT. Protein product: CASSDRVYNSPLHF.

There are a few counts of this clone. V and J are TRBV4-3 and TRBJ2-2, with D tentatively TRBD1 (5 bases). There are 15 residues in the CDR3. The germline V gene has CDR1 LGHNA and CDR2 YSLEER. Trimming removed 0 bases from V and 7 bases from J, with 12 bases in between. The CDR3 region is CASSQDSGASGELFF. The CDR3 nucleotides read TGCGCCAGCAGCCAAGATTCTGGGGCTAGCGGGGAGCTGTTTTTT.

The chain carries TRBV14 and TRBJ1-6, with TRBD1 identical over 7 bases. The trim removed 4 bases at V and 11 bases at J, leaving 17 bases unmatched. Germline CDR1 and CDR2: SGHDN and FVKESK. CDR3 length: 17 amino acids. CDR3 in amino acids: CASSLRTGLPSRAPLHF. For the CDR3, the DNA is TGTGCCAGCAGCCTACGGACAGGTCTACCGAGCAGGGCACCCCTCCACTTT. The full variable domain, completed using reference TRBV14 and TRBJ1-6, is EAGVTQFPSHSVIEKGQTVTLRCDPISGHDNLYWYRRVMGKEIKFLLHFVKESKQDESGMPNNRFLAERTGGTYSTLKVQPAELEDSGVYFCASSLRTGLPSRAPLHFGNGTRLTVT.

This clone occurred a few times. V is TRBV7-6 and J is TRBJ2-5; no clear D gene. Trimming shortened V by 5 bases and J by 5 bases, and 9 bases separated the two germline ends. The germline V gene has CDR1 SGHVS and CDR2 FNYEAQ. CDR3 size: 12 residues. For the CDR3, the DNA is TGTGCCAGCAGCCCTCACACGGAGACCCAGTACTTC. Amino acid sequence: CASSPHTETQYF.

The CDR3 region has the DNA TGTGCCAGCAGCTACCGGGACAGGGGAAACTCACCCCTCCACTTT. This encodes CASSYRDRGNSPLHF. The chain links TRBV11-2 to TRBJ1-6; TRBD1 matches at 10 bases. The J segment lost 10 bases and the V segment lost 4 bases, leaving 7 bases of the junction unmatched. CDR1 is SGHAT, CDR2 FQNNGV, per germline. This CDR3 is 15 amino acids long.

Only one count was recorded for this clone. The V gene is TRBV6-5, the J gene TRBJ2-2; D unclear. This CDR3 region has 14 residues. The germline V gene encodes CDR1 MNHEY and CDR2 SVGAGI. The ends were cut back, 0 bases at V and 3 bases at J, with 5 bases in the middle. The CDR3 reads CASSYSTHTGELFF. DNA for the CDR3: TGTGCCAGCAGTTACTCGACCCACACCGGGGAGCTGTTTTTT.

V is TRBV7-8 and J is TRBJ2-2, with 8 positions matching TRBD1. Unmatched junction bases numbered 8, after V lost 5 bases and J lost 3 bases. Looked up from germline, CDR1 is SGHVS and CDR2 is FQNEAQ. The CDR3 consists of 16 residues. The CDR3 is CASSLIGTGYTGELFF. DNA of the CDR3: TGTGCCAGCAGCCTAATCGGGACAGGCTACACCGGGGAGCTGTTTTTT.

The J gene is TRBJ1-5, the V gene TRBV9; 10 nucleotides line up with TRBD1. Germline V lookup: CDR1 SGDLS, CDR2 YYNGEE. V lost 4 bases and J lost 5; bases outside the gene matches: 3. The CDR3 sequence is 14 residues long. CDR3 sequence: CASSSDRGHQPQHF. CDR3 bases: TGTGCCAGCAGCTCTGACAGGGGGCATCAGCCCCAGCATTTT.

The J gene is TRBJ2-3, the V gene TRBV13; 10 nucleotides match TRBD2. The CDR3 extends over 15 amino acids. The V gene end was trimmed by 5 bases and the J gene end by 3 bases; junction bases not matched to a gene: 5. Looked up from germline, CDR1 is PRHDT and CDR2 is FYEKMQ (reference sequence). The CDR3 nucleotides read TGTGCCAGCAGCCGCCAGACTAGCGGGACAGATACGCAGTATTTT. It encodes CASSRQTSGTDTQYF.

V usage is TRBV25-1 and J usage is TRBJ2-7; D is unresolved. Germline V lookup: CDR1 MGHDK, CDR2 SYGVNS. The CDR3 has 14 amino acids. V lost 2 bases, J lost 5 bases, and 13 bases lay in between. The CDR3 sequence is CASSEQELVNEQYV. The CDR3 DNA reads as TGTGCCAGCAGTGAACAGGAGCTAGTGAACGAGCAGTACGTC.

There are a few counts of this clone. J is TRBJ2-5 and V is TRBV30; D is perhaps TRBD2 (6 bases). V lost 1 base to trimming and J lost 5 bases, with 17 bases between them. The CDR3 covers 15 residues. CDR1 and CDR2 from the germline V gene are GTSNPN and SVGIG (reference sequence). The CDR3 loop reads CAWSAMTRSSETQYF. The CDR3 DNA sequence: TGTGCCTGGAGTGCAATGACTAGGTCGTCCGAGACCCAGTACTTC.

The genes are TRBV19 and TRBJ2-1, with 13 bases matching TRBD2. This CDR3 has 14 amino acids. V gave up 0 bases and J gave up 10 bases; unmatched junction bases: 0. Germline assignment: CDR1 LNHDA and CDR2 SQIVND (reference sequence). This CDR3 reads CASSIELAGGEQFF. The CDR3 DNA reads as TGTGCCAGTAGTATAGAACTAGCGGGAGGGGAGCAGTTCTTC. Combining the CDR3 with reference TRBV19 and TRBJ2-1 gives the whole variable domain DGGITQSPKYLFRKEGQNVTLSCEQNLNHDAMYWYRQDPGQGLRLIYYSQIVNDFQKGDIAEGYSVSREKKESFPLTVTSAQKNPTAFYLCASSIELAGGEQFFGPGTRLTVL.

The CDR3 region has the DNA TGCGCCAGCAGCTTGGGGGAGATAGGGACAGATACGCAGTATTTT. It translates to CASSLGEIGTDTQYF. J is TRBJ2-3 and V is TRBV5-1; weak D call: TRBD2 (5 bases). The V end was cut by 0 bases, the J end by 3 bases, with 11 bases between. The length of the CDR3 is 15 residues. Germline V gene lookup returns CDR1 SGHRS and CDR2 YFSETQ. Filled out from reference TRBV5-1 and TRBJ2-3, the complete variable domain reads KAGVTQTPRYLIKTRGQQVTLSCSPISGHRSVSWYQQTPGQGLQFLFEYFSETQRNKGNFPGRFSGRQFSNSRSEMNVSTLELGDSALYLCASSLGEIGTDTQYFGPGTRLTVL.

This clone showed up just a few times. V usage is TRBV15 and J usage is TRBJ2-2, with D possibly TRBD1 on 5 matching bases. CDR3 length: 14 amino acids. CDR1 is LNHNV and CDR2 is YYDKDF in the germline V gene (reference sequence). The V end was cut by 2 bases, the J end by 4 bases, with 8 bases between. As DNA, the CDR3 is TGTGCCACCAGCAGAAGACAGCTCACCGGGGAGCTGTTTTTT. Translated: CATSRRQLTGELFF.

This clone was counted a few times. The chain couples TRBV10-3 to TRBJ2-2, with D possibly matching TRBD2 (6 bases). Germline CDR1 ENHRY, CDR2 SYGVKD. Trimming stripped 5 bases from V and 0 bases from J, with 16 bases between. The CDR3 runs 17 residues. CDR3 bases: TGTGCCATCAGTTCCCAAGCGGGCGGGTCGAACACCGGGGAGCTGTTTTTT. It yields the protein CAISSQAGGSNTGELFF.

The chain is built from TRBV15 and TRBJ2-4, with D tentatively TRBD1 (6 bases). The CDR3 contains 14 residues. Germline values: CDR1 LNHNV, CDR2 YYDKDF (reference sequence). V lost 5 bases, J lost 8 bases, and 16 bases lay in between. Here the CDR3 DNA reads TGTGCCACCAGCGGACAGCGTCATGGGGACATTCAGTACTTC. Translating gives CATSGQRHGDIQYF.

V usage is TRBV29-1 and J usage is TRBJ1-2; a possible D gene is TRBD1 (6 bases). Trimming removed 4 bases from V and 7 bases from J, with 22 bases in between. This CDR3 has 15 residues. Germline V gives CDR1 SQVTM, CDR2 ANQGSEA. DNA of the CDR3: TGCAGCGTTGGAACAGGGCGATCCGTACCGCTTGGCTACACCTTC. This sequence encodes CSVGTGRSVPLGYTF.

This CDR3 reads CASSLYLSSEQFF. CDR3 DNA: TGTGCCAGCAGCTTGTATCTCTCTTCTGAGCAGTTCTTC. This chain connects TRBV5-4 to TRBJ2-1, with D unresolved. V shed 1 base and J shed 9 bases, with 11 bases lying between them. Germline CDR1 is SGHNT and CDR2 is YYREEE (reference sequence). CDR3 length: 13 residues.

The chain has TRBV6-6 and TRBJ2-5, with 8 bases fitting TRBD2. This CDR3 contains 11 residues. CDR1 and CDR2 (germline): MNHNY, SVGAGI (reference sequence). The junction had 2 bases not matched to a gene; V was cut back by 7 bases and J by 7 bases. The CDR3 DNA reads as TGTGCCAGCACGGGAGGGGGGACCCAGTACTTC. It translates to CASTGGGTQYF.

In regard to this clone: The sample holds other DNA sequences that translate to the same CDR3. The chain's CDR3 is CSVAGDNEQFF. DNA for the CDR3: TGCAGCGTCGCAGGAGACAATGAGCAGTTCTTC. The chain employs TRBV29-1 and TRBJ2-1; no reliable D call. The CDR3 extends over 11 amino acids. V was trimmed by 6 bases and J by 5 bases, leaving 8 bases between them. In germline, CDR1 is SQVTM, CDR2 ANQGSEA.

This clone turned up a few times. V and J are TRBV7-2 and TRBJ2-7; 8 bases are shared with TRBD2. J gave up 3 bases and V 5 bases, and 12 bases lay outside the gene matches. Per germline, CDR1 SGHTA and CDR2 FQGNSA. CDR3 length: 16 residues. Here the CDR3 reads CASSPHSQRGYYEQYF. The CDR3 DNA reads TGTGCCAGCAGCCCACATTCACAGCGGGGGTACTACGAGCAGTACTTC.

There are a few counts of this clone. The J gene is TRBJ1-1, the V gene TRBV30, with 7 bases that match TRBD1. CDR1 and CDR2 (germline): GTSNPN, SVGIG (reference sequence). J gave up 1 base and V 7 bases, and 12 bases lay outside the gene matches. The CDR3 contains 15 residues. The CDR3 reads CASWGSRDRNTEAFF. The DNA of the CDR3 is TGTGCCTCCTGGGGTTCCCGGGACAGGAACACTGAAGCTTTCTTT.

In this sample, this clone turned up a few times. The CDR3 here is CASSPGVSYEQYV. The CDR3 bases are TGTGCCAGCTCACCAGGAGTTTCCTACGAGCAGTACGTC. V is TRBV18 and J is TRBJ2-7; D ambiguous. V lost 2 bases and J lost 1, with 6 bases in between. This CDR3 is 13 amino acids long. Germline V gene lookup returns CDR1 KGHSH and CDR2 LQKENI.

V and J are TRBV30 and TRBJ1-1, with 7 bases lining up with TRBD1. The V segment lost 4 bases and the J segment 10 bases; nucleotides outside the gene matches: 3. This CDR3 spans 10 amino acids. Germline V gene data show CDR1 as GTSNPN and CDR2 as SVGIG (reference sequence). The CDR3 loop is CAWKGAAAFF. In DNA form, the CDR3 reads TGTGCCTGGAAGGGGGCGGCAGCTTTCTTT.

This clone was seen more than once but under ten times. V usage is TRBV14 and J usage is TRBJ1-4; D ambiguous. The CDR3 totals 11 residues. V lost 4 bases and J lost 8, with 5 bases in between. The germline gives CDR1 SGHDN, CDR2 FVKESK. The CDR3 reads CASSLREKLFF. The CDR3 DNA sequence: TGTGCCAGCAGCCTAAGGGAAAAACTGTTTTTT.

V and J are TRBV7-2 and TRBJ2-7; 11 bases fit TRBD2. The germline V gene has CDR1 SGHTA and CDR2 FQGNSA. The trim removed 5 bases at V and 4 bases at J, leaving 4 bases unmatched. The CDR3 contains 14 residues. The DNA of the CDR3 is TGTGCCAGCAGCCCGACTAGCGGGGTTTACGAGCAGTACTTC. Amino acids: CASSPTSGVYEQYF.

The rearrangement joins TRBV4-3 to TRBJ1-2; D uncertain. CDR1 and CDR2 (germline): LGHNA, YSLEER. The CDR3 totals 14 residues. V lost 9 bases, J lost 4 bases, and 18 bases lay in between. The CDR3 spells CASHGDSYRYGYTF. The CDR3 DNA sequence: TGCGCCAGTCACGGTGATTCCTATCGCTATGGCTACACCTTC.

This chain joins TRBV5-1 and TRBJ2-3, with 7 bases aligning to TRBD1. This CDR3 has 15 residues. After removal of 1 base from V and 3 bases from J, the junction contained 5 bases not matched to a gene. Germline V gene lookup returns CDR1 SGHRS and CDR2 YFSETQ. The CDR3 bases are TGCGCCAGCAGCTTGCAGACAGGGTGGACAGATACGCAGTATTTT. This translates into CASSLQTGWTDTQYF.

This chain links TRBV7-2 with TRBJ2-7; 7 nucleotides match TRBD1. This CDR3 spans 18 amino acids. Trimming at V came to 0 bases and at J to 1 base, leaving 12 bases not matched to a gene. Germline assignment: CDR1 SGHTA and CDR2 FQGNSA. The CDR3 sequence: CASSLAGRQGLGSYEQYV. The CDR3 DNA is TGTGCCAGCAGCTTAGCAGGGAGACAGGGCTTGGGATCCTACGAGCAGTACGTC.

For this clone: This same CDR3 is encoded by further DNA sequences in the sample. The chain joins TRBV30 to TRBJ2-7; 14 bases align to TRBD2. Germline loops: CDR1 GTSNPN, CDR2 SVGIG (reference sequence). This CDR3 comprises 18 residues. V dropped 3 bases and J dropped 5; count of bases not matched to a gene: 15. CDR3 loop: CAWSRRIGLAGGGDEQYV. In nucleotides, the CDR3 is TGTGCCTGGAGCAGACGGATCGGACTAGCGGGAGGAGGGGACGAGCAGTACGTC.